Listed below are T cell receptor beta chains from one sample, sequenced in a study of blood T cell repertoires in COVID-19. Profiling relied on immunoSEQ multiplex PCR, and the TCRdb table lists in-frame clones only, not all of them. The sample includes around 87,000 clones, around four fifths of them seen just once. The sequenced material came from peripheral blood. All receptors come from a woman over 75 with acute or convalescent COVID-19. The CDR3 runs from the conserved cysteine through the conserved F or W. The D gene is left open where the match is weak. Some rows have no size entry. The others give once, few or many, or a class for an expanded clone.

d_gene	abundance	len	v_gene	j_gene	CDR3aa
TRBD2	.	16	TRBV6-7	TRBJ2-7	CASSLSSGRVSYEQYF
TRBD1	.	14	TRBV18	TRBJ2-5	CASSLQGVQETQYF
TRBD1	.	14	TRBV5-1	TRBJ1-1	CASSLRGSDTEAFF
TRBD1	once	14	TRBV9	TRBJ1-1	CASSRTGWNTEAFF
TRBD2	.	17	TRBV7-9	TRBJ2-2	CASSLRGASGGIRGAVF
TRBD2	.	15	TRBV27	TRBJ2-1	CASSGSGLGHNEQFF
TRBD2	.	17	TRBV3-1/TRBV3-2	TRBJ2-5	CASSQGAGATGQETQYF
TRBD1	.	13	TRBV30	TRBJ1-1	CAWSEQGGTEAFF
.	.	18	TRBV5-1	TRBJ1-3	CASSLASGGATSGNTIYF
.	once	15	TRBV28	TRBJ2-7	CASSSAEGNLGEQYF